This TCR beta chain was sequenced during a study of T cells in Graves' hyperthyroidism and ophthalmopathy. Whole-study findings and limits: Peripheral blood also featured most of the thyroid clonotypes expanded above 0.001.

Each 10 ml fresh peripheral blood draw supplied the PBMCs. Amplified TCR beta CDR3 regions derived from RNA transcripts. The HTBI primer set was used in a first-round RT-PCR of the TCR CDR3. TCRdb re-derived calls from the multiplex PCR reads in MiXCR, one entry per CDR3 protein. The sample consists of some 300,000 distinct CDR3 sequences, approximately 12% of them appearing once. Deletions cut 2 bases from V and 0 bases from J, with 8 bases between. Per the germline V gene, CDR1 is MNHEY and CDR2 is SMNVEV (reference sequence). The CDR3 length is 15 residues. This clonotype was picked up many times. Its antigen remains unknown.

The chain joins TRBV27 to TRBJ2-1; D call uncertain. The sample was blood. This sequence was found in a woman in her 30s with Graves' hyperthyroidism that later progressed to Graves' ophthalmopathy. CDR3 region: CASSLEWNSYNEQFF. CDR3 DNA: TGTGCCAGCAGTTTAGAGTGGAACTCCTACAATGAGCAGTTCTTC.